This T cell receptor beta chain was observed in a study of T cells in Graves' hyperthyroidism and ophthalmopathy. Germline CDR1 and CDR2: SGDLS and YYNGEE. CDR3 length equals 14 residues. The V gene lost 3 bases and the J gene lost 2 bases, with 10 bases spanning the gap. This sample holds PBMCs from under 11 ml fresh peripheral blood. Regions amplified from RNA transcripts were the TCR beta CDR3 regions. The TCR CDR3 was amplified in a first-round RT-PCR using the HTBI primer set. TCRdb re-analysed the multiplex PCR reads in MiXCR, keeping a single row per CDR3 protein. The table includes over 200,000 distinct CDR3 sequences, 14% to 15% detected once. This clonotype has ten or more counts.

The specimen was blood. The chain recombines TRBV9 with TRBJ2-3; perhaps D is TRBD1 or TRBD2 (5 bases each). The TCR originated in a woman aged 40 to 49 with Graves' hyperthyroidism that later progressed to Graves' ophthalmopathy. CDR3 in amino acids: CASSEGRPTDTQYF. In nucleotides, the CDR3 is TGTGCCAGCAGCGAGGGACGCCCCACAGATACGCAGTATTTT.